This T cell receptor beta chain stems from a study of control samples from healthy donors and cancer patients. Assay: immunoSEQ multiplex PCR; the TCRdb copy retains only in-frame clones and omits some. The top ten hold over 5.5% of the sample, which has under 450,000 clones, over 75% seen once. The sequence derives from a man aged 35-49 years with head and neck cancer. Sequenced sample: PBMCs.

For the CDR3, the DNA is TGTGCCAGCTCACCACCGCCCGGTGTTCCCTACGAGCAGTACTTC. Translating it yields CASSPPPGVPYEQYF. V usage is TRBV18 and J usage is TRBJ2-7; D uncertain. V shed 0 bases and J shed 2 bases, with 11 bases lying between them. Germline-derived CDR1 and CDR2 are KGHSH and LQKENI. There are 15 residues in the CDR3.